Included here is one TCR beta chain sequence, with context. This specimen comes from a study of blood T cell repertoires in COVID-19. In the study overall: Samples representing acute and convalescent COVID-19 were sourced from the United States, Italy and Spain. The cDNA or gDNA used as material had been derived from T cells, B-cell-depleted T cells, or PBMCs.

This CDR3 comprises 20 residues. V lost 0 bases, J lost 5 bases, and 17 bases stayed unmatched. Germline V gives CDR1 LGHNT, CDR2 FRNRAP. Authors' analysis steps: By means of reference gene primer amplification, nucleated cell counts were estimated. Assay: immunoSEQ multiplex PCR; the TCRdb copy retains only in-frame clones and omits some. The V and J calls and clone size are taken from that table; D and trimming were inferred from the DNA. The sample includes 130,000 to 150,000 clones, 81% seen only once; the top ten take roughly 8%. The V call is TRBV12-5, the J call TRBJ2-1; 9 bases map to TRBD2. The receptor was derived from a human donor with acute or convalescent COVID-19. The donor label of this sample is uncertain. The sequenced sample was peripheral blood. The CDR3 sequence is CASGLVLVAGVPSNNNEQFF. DNA for the CDR3: TGTGCTAGTGGTTTGGTACTAGTAGCGGGGGTTCCCTCTAACAACAATGAGCAGTTCTTC.